The next 4 T cell receptor beta chains were all read from a single sample in a study of T-cell reconstitution after alpha-beta-depleted transplantation in children (dated by TCRdb to the mid-2010s). The receptor library was made with PCR. The sequencer listed for this sample is Illumina HiSeq 2500. TCR library preparation used molecular barcoding, with unique molecular identifiers applied to normalize quantification of the TCRbeta repertoire. TCRdb applied fastp at Q25 and MiXCR to the public reads, then kept only in-frame beta chains. Duplicate CDR3 protein sequences are folded into a single record with the most common DNA and genes. Here the sample has a few hundred thousand distinct CDR3 sequences; approximately 12% occur a single time. 5% to 6% of the sample is taken by the ten largest. The sample was PBMCs from the stem cell graft donor, taken from the stem cell graft. The source of these receptors is a human donor who donated a stem cell graft to a child with combined immunodeficiency.

This clonotype has only a few counts. The V and J genes are TRBV4-2 and TRBJ1-4; a possible D gene is TRBD1 (5 bases). The V gene lost 2 bases and the J gene lost 6 bases, with 10 bases spanning the gap. The germline V gene has CDR1 LGHNA and CDR2 YNFKEQ. The CDR3 length is 14 residues. The CDR3 DNA reads TGTGCCAGCAGCCAAACCGGGGGAGATGAAAAACTGTTTTTT. Protein: CASSQTGGDEKLFF.

This clonotype was seen ten or more times. This sequence joins TRBV9 and TRBJ2-4; D perhaps matches TRBD2 (6 bases). Trimming left V 0 bases short and J 7 bases short, with 8 bases between. Germline CDR1 is SGDLS and CDR2 is YYNGEE. CDR3 size: 13 residues. CDR3 sequence (DNA): TGTGCCAGCAGCGTAGGGGACTCGAACATTCAGTACTTC. Translation gives CASSVGDSNIQYF.

V gene TRBV19 combines with J gene TRBJ2-7; maybe TRBD1 (6 bases). Germline lookup yields CDR1 LNHDA and CDR2 SQIVND (reference sequence). The CDR3 sequence is 13 residues long. With 4 bases removed from V and 6 bases from J, the gap between germline ends came to 13 bases. The CDR3 reads CASSTFAGAEQYF. The CDR3 DNA sequence: TGTGCCAGTAGTACCTTTGCAGGGGCCGAGCAGTACTTC.

The chain is built from TRBV29-1 and TRBJ2-2; 8 bases fit TRBD1. The V gene end was trimmed by 1 base and the J gene end by 3 bases; junction bases not matched to a gene: 1. Per the germline V gene, CDR1 is SQVTM and CDR2 is ANQGSEA. CDR3 length: 14 residues. CDR3 in DNA: TGCAGCGTTGAAGGACAGGGGTACACCGGGGAGCTGTTTTTT. Residues: CSVEGQGYTGELFF.